Following are 8 T cell receptor beta chains from one sample sequenced in a study of identifying expanded T cells in peripheral blood. Sequencing was performed with immunoSEQ multiplex PCR; in TCRdb, only in-frame clones are kept and a portion is missing. The sample shows 75,000 to 90,000 clones, roughly 86% of them seen only once. The sequencing input was blood. These receptor sequences come from a person aged 18 to 75 in good health.

This clone was recorded a few times. This sequence joins TRBV7-8 and TRBJ2-1; TRBD2 aligns across 10 bases. J lost 6 bases, V lost 3 bases, and 5 bases had no gene match. This CDR3 has 15 amino acids. CDR1 and CDR2 from the germline V gene are SGHVS and FQNEAQ. CDR3: CASSFRGLAPNEQFF. The CDR3 coding sequence is TGTGCCAGCAGCTTTAGGGGACTAGCGCCCAATGAGCAGTTCTTC.

This chain links TRBV7-9 with TRBJ2-3, with 12 bases that match TRBD2. From germline, CDR1 is SEHNR and CDR2 FQNEAQ (reference sequence). The CDR3 sequence is 17 residues long. The ends lost 4 bases at V and 4 bases at J; junction bases unmatched: 9. The CDR3 reads CASSYGLAGRGADTQYF. For the CDR3, the DNA is TGTGCCAGCAGCTATGGACTAGCGGGACGTGGTGCAGATACGCAGTATTTT.

The chain combines TRBV4-1 with TRBJ1-4, with 8 bases identical to TRBD1. CDR3 length: 18 amino acids. With 6 bases clipped from V and 5 bases from J, the junction kept 17 bases outside the gene matches. Looked up from germline, CDR1 is MGHRA and CDR2 is YSYEKL. This chain's CDR3 is CASSQAIMTGAPNEKLFF. CDR3 DNA: TGCGCCAGCAGTCAGGCTATAATGACAGGGGCCCCCAATGAAAAACTGTTTTTT.

The chain has TRBV30 and TRBJ2-2; perhaps TRBD1 as D (6 bases). CDR3 length: 12 residues. The V end lost 4 bases, the J end lost 6 bases, and 9 bases lay between the germline ends. Germline lookup yields CDR1 GTSNPN and CDR2 SVGIG (reference sequence). The CDR3 loop reads CAWTGVAGELFF. The CDR3 coding sequence is TGTGCCTGGACAGGGGTAGCCGGGGAGCTGTTTTTT.

This rearrangement joins TRBV11-2 to TRBJ2-3, with D unclear. The CDR3 sequence is 15 residues long. The V and J ends lost 3 bases and 1 base respectively, with 11 bases between them. Germline V gene data show CDR1 as SGHAT and CDR2 as FQNNGV. CDR3 sequence reads: CASSLTVERTDTQYF. CDR3 sequence (DNA): TGTGCCAGCAGCTTGACTGTGGAGCGCACAGATACGCAGTATTTT.

This chain links TRBV10-3 with TRBJ2-1, with 7 bases aligning to TRBD2. Germline CDR1 reads ENHRY; CDR2 reads SYGVKD. This CDR3 is built from 14 residues. V gave up 8 bases and J gave up 6 bases; unmatched junction bases: 10. The chain's CDR3 is CAISATSSSNEQFF. The DNA for the CDR3 is TGTGCCATCTCCGCGACTAGCTCTAGCAATGAGCAGTTCTTC.

This chain links TRBV4-3 with TRBJ1-2; TRBD1 matches 9 bases. V shed 0 bases, J shed 6 bases, and the junction held 5 bases outside the gene matches. The CDR3 loop spans 15 amino acids. CDR1 LGHNA and CDR2 YSLEER come from the germline V gene. The CDR3 loop reads CASSQDRWTGDGYTF. The CDR3 DNA follows: TGCGCCAGCAGCCAAGATCGTTGGACAGGGGATGGCTACACCTTC.

The gene calls are TRBV11-1 and TRBJ2-3; TRBD2 agrees at 7 bases. Germline V CDR1 and CDR2: SGHAT, FQDESV (reference sequence). Trimming cost V 2 bases and J 4 bases; bases outside gene matches: 6. The CDR3 consists of 15 residues. The CDR3 spells CASSLQGGIADTQYF. In nucleotides, the CDR3 is TGTGCCAGCAGCTTACAGGGAGGGATAGCAGATACGCAGTATTTT.